This T cell receptor beta chain was recovered during a study of blood T cell repertoires in COVID-19 (dated by TCRdb to 2020 to 2022). Background for the entire study: Collaborator samples came from the United States, Italy and Spain and covered acute and convalescent phases of COVID-19. The prospective study material was composed of cDNA or gDNA derived from T cells, B-cell-depleted T cells, or PBMCs. Deeply sampled blood TCRbeta repertoires from subjects exposed to, actively infected with, or recovered from COVID-19 were included in the dataset. Sample metadata almost always included a de-identified subject ID, COVID-19 status, age in years and sex. Where HLA class I and class II types were available, the types were taken from metadata supplied by the sample provider, not from assay-based typing. The repertoires were made available in a free public database intended to serve as a resource for research on the immune response to SARS-CoV-2. Samples came from the ongoing ImmuneRACE study (first 160 participants) plus 1,254 subjects from 6 global collaborators.

Participants in the prospective study were enrolled through a virtual design, were aged roughly 18 to 95 years, and lived in roughly 24 United States geographic areas. In the prospective study, cohorts were assigned on the basis of participant-reported clinical history obtained from a screening survey and a study questionnaire. Exposed participants had been in contact with someone with a PCR-confirmed or clinician-diagnosed COVID-19 case within 2 weeks of study entry. In the prospective study, mobile phlebotomists collected whole blood, serum and a nasopharyngeal or oropharyngeal swab from each participant. Over an approximately two-month period, participants in the prospective study had the option of providing additional blood draws and questionnaires. Before DNA extraction, prospective study blood samples were shipped either frozen or at room temperature. Taken from the germline V gene, the CDR1 and CDR2 loops are SNHLY and FYNNEI. The CDR3, from cysteine to phenylalanine, totals 16 residues. Only the CDR3 portion is preserved as DNA: 48 bases, with reading frame beginning at the first base.

With respect to this clone: Its antigen is not yet known. Relative to the germline gene, one junction end is altered; a read error may explain this.

The immunoSEQ Assay, a bias-controlled multiplex PCR, was used to amplify TCRbeta CDR3 regions from genomic DNA. In the paper's pipeline: Within the assay, amplification of reference gene primers was used to estimate how many nucleated cells each sample contained. To quantify the absolute abundance of each unique TCRbeta CDR3 rearrangement, sequence reads were collapsed and filtered. For each sample, productive Simpson clonality was calculated by taking the square root of Simpson's diversity index across productive rearrangements. TCRdb's version of the immuneACCESS table is confined to in-frame rearrangements and falls short of the full clone set. An unresolved V gene accounts for under half of the shortfall where checked; the remainder is of unknown origin. V and J calls and clone size are copied from that table; D and trimming were computed from the DNA. The sample table holds more than 300,000 clones, of which roughly 90% were seen once. The biggest ten clones account for approximately 4.1% of the sample.

Results the study describes overall, beyond this receptor: Clinical and demographic metadata were provided uncurated, with the amount varying by source and participant.

The TCR sequence derives from a woman aged 25 to 39 who had been exposed to COVID-19. The rearranged chain carries TRBV2 and TRBJ1-2; TRBD1 matches 8 bases in the middle. Sample: PBMCs or T cells enriched from blood (not recorded which). Here the CDR3 is given as CASREGTGSANYGYTF. Read as DNA, the sequence is TGTGCCAGCAGGGAAGGGACAGGAAGCGCTAACTATGGCTACACCTTC.